The source of this T cell receptor (beta chain) is a study of identical twins. This clonotype was observed a few times. The antigen is unknown. Germline V gene sequence: CDR1 SGDLS, CDR2 YYNGEE. The ends were cut back, 2 bases at V and 5 bases at J, with 15 bases in the middle. The CDR3 totals 15 residues. Regarding the study as a whole: While abundant cord blood beta clonotypes carried fewer insertions, memory repertoires showed no such pattern. Models predicted less out-of-frame TCR alpha sharing in monozygotic twins than was found.

Unique molecular identifiers were present on cDNA, and template switching added a universal primer site. One entry per CDR3 protein results from TCRdb running MiXCR on the 5' RACE reads. The sample lists fewer than 550,000 distinct CDR3 sequences, roughly 15% seen once, with more than 0.4% in the top ten. The same sample was also studied in work on yellow fever vaccine responses in identical twins.

The rearrangement joins TRBV9 to TRBJ2-3, with D possibly TRBD1 on 7 matching bases. This clonotype was sampled from a woman younger than 35 in good health. Sequenced sample: CD4+ T cells sorted from blood. The DNA for the CDR3 is TGTGCCAGCAGCGTCGGCAGGGGGACTGGAGATACGCAGTATTTT. Its protein product is CASSVGRGTGDTQYF.